The rows below give T cell receptor beta chains drawn from one sample of a study of blood T cell repertoires in COVID-19. TCRdb's table, derived via immunoSEQ multiplex PCR, lists solely in-frame clones and lacks some. The sample contains about 53,000 clones, over 70% of which appear only once. Specimen: peripheral blood. Every receptor here comes from a human donor with active or convalescent COVID-19. The donor label of this sample is uncertain. The CDR3 runs from the conserved cysteine through the conserved F or W. Each record gives: V gene, J gene, CDR3 length, CDR3 protein.

V: TRBV10-1
J: TRBJ1-3
length: 14
CDR3: CASTDRQGKNTIYF

V: TRBV3-1/TRBV3-2
J: TRBJ1-5
length: 13
CDR3: CASSQRGSKPQHF

V: TRBV5-1
J: TRBJ1-2
length: 16
CDR3: CASKLGSTGSNYGYTF

V: TRBV19
J: TRBJ1-3
length: 16
CDR3: CASTLGQQLSGNTIYF

V: TRBV29-1
J: TRBJ1-3
length: 13
CDR3: CSVDWGAGNTIYF

V: TRBV6-5
J: TRBJ2-7
length: 15
CDR3: CASSYSGGAYYEQYF

V: TRBV29-1
J: TRBJ2-3
length: 14
CDR3: CSVEEGIAGDTQYF

V: TRBV6-5
J: TRBJ2-4
length: 14
CDR3: CASRLGPAKNIQYF

V: TRBV28
J: TRBJ1-4
length: 15
CDR3: CASQGADKTNEKLFF

V: TRBV11-3
J: TRBJ2-7
length: 14
CDR3: CASSPREGRAEQYF

V: TRBV12-3/TRBV12-4
J: TRBJ2-7
length: 12
CDR3: CASSGGTYEQYF

V: TRBV3-1/TRBV3-2
J: TRBJ2-7
length: 12
CDR3: CASSPRKYEQYF

V: TRBV7-9
J: TRBJ1-6
length: 18
CDR3: CASSPPPVGGENNSPLHF

V: TRBV7-2
J: TRBJ2-1
length: 13
CDR3: CASSRTVNNEQFF

V: TRBV18
J: TRBJ2-5
length: 19
CDR3: CASSFGLAGGSTLQETQYF

V: TRBV25-1
J: TRBJ2-5
length: 14
CDR3: CASSDVRNMETQYF

V: TRBV27
J: TRBJ2-5
length: 14
CDR3: CASSLLSSQETQYF

V: TRBV9
J: TRBJ1-6
length: 16
CDR3: CASSVAIGRGNSPLHF

V: TRBV30
J: TRBJ1-3
length: 15
CDR3: CAWSVRQGSGNTIYF

V: TRBV9
J: TRBJ2-1
length: 15
CDR3: CAGSPSPRSYNEQFF

V: TRBV5-1
J: TRBJ2-3
length: 15
CDR3: CASSFGGRYTDTQYF